This TCR beta chain emerged from a study of T cells in Graves' hyperthyroidism and ophthalmopathy. The germline gives CDR1 SGHRS, CDR2 YFSETQ. J gave up 4 bases and V 0 bases, and 0 bases lay outside the gene matches. This CDR3 contains 14 residues. Diagnoses used clinical symptoms, serum thyroxine and TRAb, thyroid ultrasound and orbital computed tomography. Fresh peripheral blood, roughly 9.8 ml of it, supplied the PBMCs. What was amplified from RNA transcripts were TCR beta CDR3 regions. The HTBI primer set served for first-round RT-PCR of the TCR CDR3. TCRdb reprocessed the multiplex PCR reads with MiXCR, giving one entry per CDR3 protein. The sample shows around 500,000 distinct CDR3 sequences, under 15% of them seen only once.

Sample: blood. The origin of this receptor is a woman under 30 with Graves' hyperthyroidism. The chain is built from TRBV5-1 and TRBJ1-2; 10 nucleotides match TRBD1. The CDR3 spells CASSLGDRGYGYTF. The CDR3, as DNA: TGCGCCAGCAGCTTGGGGGACAGGGGCTATGGCTACACCTTC.